The rows below give T cell receptor beta chains drawn from one sample of a study of cytomegalovirus exposure and HLA in healthy donors. Using immunoSEQ multiplex PCR, the repertoire was profiled, and TCRdb retains in-frame clones only, with some absent. In the table there are 80,000 to 100,000 clones, about 78% of which are singletons. Sequencing was performed on PBMCs. These receptors all stem from a man aged 35-49 years in good health and CMV-seronegative. CDR3s include the opening cysteine and the closing phenylalanine or tryptophan. A D gene is named only where the DNA matches it firmly. Size values are once, few and many counts, or a class for expanded clones, and some rows have none.

size	J	V	D	DNA	CDR3
NA	TRBJ1-1	TRBV19	NA	TGTGCCAGTAGTATACCACACAGGGAAGCTTTCTTT	CASSIPHREAFF
NA	TRBJ1-2	TRBV14	NA	TGTGCCAGCAGCCAAGAACATTTGGATGGCTACACCTTC	CASSQEHLDGYTF
once	TRBJ2-6	TRBV30	TRBD1	TGTGCCTGGAGTGACCGGGACAGGGCCTTTTCTGGGGCCAACGTCCTGACTTTC	CAWSDRDRAFSGANVLTF
few	TRBJ2-2	TRBV7-9	NA	TGTGCCAGCATCTTTTCGGTAACCGGGGAGCTGTTTTTT	CASIFSVTGELFF
NA	TRBJ1-5	TRBV21-1	NA	TGTGCCAGCAGCAAACTACAGGGAGAGAATCAGCCCCAGCATTTT	CASSKLQGENQPQHF
few	TRBJ2-2	TRBV30	NA	TGTGCCTGGAGTGTCAGGAACACCGGGGAGCTGTTTTTT	CAWSVRNTGELFF
NA	TRBJ1-5	TRBV5-6	NA	TGTGCCAGCAGTCAGGGTAACAATCAGCCCCAGCATTTT	CASSQGNNQPQHF
NA	TRBJ1-4	TRBV28	NA	TGTGCCAGCAGTCCCGGAGGAAGGGCAACTAATGAAAAACTGTTTTTT	CASSPGGRATNEKLFF
NA	TRBJ1-2	TRBV6-1	NA	TGTGCCAGCAGTGAAGCGTTGACACAGTATGGCTACACCTTC	CASSEALTQYGYTF
NA	TRBJ1-6	TRBV5-6	NA	TGTGCCAGCAGCCGGGATCGAGATTCACCCCTCCACTTT	CASSRDRDSPLHF
few	TRBJ1-5	TRBV29-1	TRBD1	TGCAGCGTTCTGCCACATACAACCGGGACAGGGGGCGGTCAGCCCCAGCATTTT	CSVLPHTTGTGGGQPQHF
NA	TRBJ1-2	TRBV2	TRBD1	TGTGCCAGCAGCCGGGACAGAGGTGGCTACACCTTC	CASSRDRGGYTF
NA	TRBJ1-5	TRBV28	NA	TGTGCCAGCAACGACAGTGGCAATCAGCCCCAGCATTTT	CASNDSGNQPQHF
NA	TRBJ1-5	TRBV7-2	TRBD1	TGTGCCAGCAGCCCGACAGGGAGTTTAAGTCCCCAGCATTTT	CASSPTGSLSPQHF
NA	TRBJ2-7	TRBV2	TRBD2	TGTGCCAGCAGTGAAAGGACTAGCGGGAGTAGGGAGTACTTC	CASSERTSGSREYF
once	TRBJ2-2	TRBV5-4	TRBD2	TGTGCCAGCACCAAAAGCGGGAGGACGAACACCGGGGAGCTGTTTTTT	CASTKSGRTNTGELFF
NA	TRBJ2-2	TRBV6-4	TRBD2	TGTGCCAGCGCCCCGGGGGGGTTGGACACCGGGGAGCTGTTTTTT	CASAPGGLDTGELFF
NA	TRBJ1-1	TRBV19	NA	TGTGCCAGTAGTATTTCCGGGACACTGAACACTGAAGCTTTCTTT	CASSISGTLNTEAFF
once	TRBJ1-5	TRBV4-1	NA	TGCGCCAGCAGCCAAGGTGCGGAGCCCCAGCATTTT	CASSQGAEPQHF
NA	TRBJ2-7	TRBV5-6	TRBD1	TGTGCCAGCAGCTTGGCCAGGGGGACAGGGTATATCGAGCAGTACTTC	CASSLARGTGYIEQYF
few	TRBJ2-5	TRBV13	TRBD1	TGTGCCAGCAGCCATGGACAGGGGGCGCGAAAGACCCAGTACTTC	CASSHGQGARKTQYF
few	TRBJ1-5	TRBV14	NA	TGTGCCAGCAGCCTCAAATCGGGGGGACCACAGCATTTT	CASSLKSGGPQHF
once	TRBJ1-5	TRBV6-5	NA	TGTGCCAGCAGTTACGAAGTGAGGCAGCCCCAGCATTTT	CASSYEVRQPQHF
few	TRBJ1-5	TRBV4-1	NA	TGCGCCAGCAGCTCAGCGGAGGGTAGCAATCAGCCCCAGCATTTT	CASSSAEGSNQPQHF
NA	TRBJ1-1	TRBV27	NA	TGTGCCAGCAGTTTAGGGGGGGAAACTGAAGCTTTCTTT	CASSLGGETEAFF
few	TRBJ2-7	TRBV29-1	TRBD2	TGCAGCGTCGACCGGGGGACTAGCGCGAACTACGAGCAGTACTTC	CSVDRGTSANYEQYF
NA	TRBJ2-7	TRBV6-1	NA	TGTGCCAGCAGAGCCCCGGGACTCATCTACGAGCAGTACTTC	CASRAPGLIYEQYF
NA	TRBJ1-2	TRBV13	TRBD1	TGTGCCAGCAGCTTGGGACAGGGGGCATTGCGGGGCTACACCTTC	CASSLGQGALRGYTF
once	TRBJ2-3	TRBV5-1	NA	TGCGCCAGCAGCTTCGGTACAGATACGCAGTATTTT	CASSFGTDTQYF
NA	TRBJ2-1	TRBV5-4	TRBD2	TGTGCCAGCAGACCAGCGGGAGGGCGCTACAATGAGCAGTTCTTC	CASRPAGGRYNEQFF
few	TRBJ2-1	TRBV5-4	TRBD2	TGTGCCAGCAGTCCCGGGACTAGCGGGAGAACTGAGCAGTTCTTC	CASSPGTSGRTEQFF
NA	TRBJ2-5	TRBV5-1	NA	TGCGCCAGCAGCTCAGCTTGGGGGGTCCAAGAGACCCAGTACTTC	CASSSAWGVQETQYF
few	TRBJ1-1	TRBV7-3	NA	TGTGCCAGCAGCTTACATTTCAGGGGAAACACTGAAGCTTTCTTT	CASSLHFRGNTEAFF
NA	TRBJ2-1	TRBV11-2	TRBD2	TGTGCCAGCAGCCGTAGCGGGTTTGACCACAATGAGCAGTTCTTC	CASSRSGFDHNEQFF
NA	TRBJ2-1	TRBV27	NA	TGTGCCAGCAGACATAACAATGAGCAGTTCTTC	CASRHNNEQFF
NA	TRBJ1-1	TRBV6-5	NA	TGTGCCAGCAGTCCCGTCCCGAACACTGAAGCTTTCTTT	CASSPVPNTEAFF
NA	TRBJ1-1	TRBV29-1	NA	TGCAGCGTTTACACAGAGAACACTGAAGCTTTCTTT	CSVYTENTEAFF
once	TRBJ1-2	TRBV5-8	TRBD1	TGTGCCAGCAGCCCCGGGACAGGGAAGTATGGCTACACCTTC	CASSPGTGKYGYTF
NA	TRBJ2-7	TRBV5-4	TRBD2	TGTGCCACCCGGACTAGCGGAACCTACGAGCAGTACTTC	CATRTSGTYEQYF
NA	TRBJ2-5	TRBV7-2	TRBD2	TGTGCCAGCAGCTGGGGTGGTAGCGGGGGGCTAGAGACCCAGTACTTC	CASSWGGSGGLETQYF
NA	TRBJ2-3	TRBV28	TRBD2	TGTGCCAGCAGCATTAGCGGGAGGCACACAGATACGCAGTATTTT	CASSISGRHTDTQYF
NA	TRBJ2-7	TRBV27	NA	TGTGCCAGCACAGGACAAAGCTACGAGCAGTACTTC	CASTGQSYEQYF
NA	TRBJ1-2	TRBV2	NA	TGTGCCATAACCCAGGGCTATGGCTACACCTTC	CAITQGYGYTF
NA	TRBJ2-7	TRBV4-1	NA	TGCGCCAGCAGCCAAGTAGGGCAGGGAACCTACGAGCAGTACTTC	CASSQVGQGTYEQYF
NA	TRBJ2-1	TRBV5-1	NA	TGCGCCAGCAGCTTGGGCGAGGTCCCCTACAATGAGCAGTTCTTC	CASSLGEVPYNEQFF
few	TRBJ2-2	TRBV10-2	TRBD1	TGCGCCACCTGGGACAGGGCCGCGAACACCGGGGAGCTGTTTTTT	CATWDRAANTGELFF
NA	TRBJ1-3	TRBV28	NA	TGTGCCAGCAGGGAGGGGTCTCGCTCTGGAAACACCATATATTTT	CASREGSRSGNTIYF
NA	TRBJ1-1	TRBV29-1	TRBD1	TGCAGCAGTAAGACAGGGCCAGTGGAAGCTTTCTTT	CSSKTGPVEAFF